The TCR beta chain under discussion was sequenced for a study of T cell clones after liver transplantation. Profiled with immunoSEQ multiplex PCR; TCRdb holds only in-frame clones, not every one. The profile shows around 110,000 clones, 90% of them singletons. The TCR comes from a human patient who received a liver transplant. Some T cells may possibly be graft donor cells. Sequenced material: CD4+ T cells from blood, taken 12 months after liver transplant.

CDR3 sequence (DNA): TGTGCCAGCGGGCCCGCGGGGCGCGGCGGGGAGCTGTTTTTT. Its translation: CASGPAGRGGELFF. The chain couples TRBV6-5 to TRBJ2-2; perhaps TRBD2 as D (6 bases). The V end was cut by 8 bases, the J end by 7 bases, with 17 bases between. There are 14 residues in the CDR3. CDR1 MNHEY and CDR2 SVGAGI come from the germline V gene.